The clone carrying this TCR beta chain was seen repeatedly, ten times or more. TCR beta CDR3 regions were amplified from RNA. In the first-round RT-PCR of the TCR CDR3, the HTBI primer set was used. TCRdb re-called the multiplex PCR reads through MiXCR, storing one row per CDR3 protein. The sample has almost 350,000 distinct CDR3 sequences, 15% to 20% seen once; the top ten hold 15% to 17%. This sample stems from a study of T cells in Graves' hyperthyroidism and ophthalmopathy. Study-level information: Pretreatment peripheral blood was obtained at initial diagnosis.

In germline, CDR1 is SGDLS, CDR2 YYNGEE. The CDR3 is 15 residues long. Trimming cost V 3 bases and J 9 bases; bases outside gene matches: 8. The receptor's source is a woman in her forties with Graves' ophthalmopathy. The V and J genes are TRBV9 and TRBJ1-6; 8 bases fit TRBD1. Source material: blood. The CDR3 nucleotides are TGTGCCAGCAGCGCCCAACAGGGGGTGGTTTCACCCCTCCACTTT. This codes for CASSAQQGVVSPLHF.